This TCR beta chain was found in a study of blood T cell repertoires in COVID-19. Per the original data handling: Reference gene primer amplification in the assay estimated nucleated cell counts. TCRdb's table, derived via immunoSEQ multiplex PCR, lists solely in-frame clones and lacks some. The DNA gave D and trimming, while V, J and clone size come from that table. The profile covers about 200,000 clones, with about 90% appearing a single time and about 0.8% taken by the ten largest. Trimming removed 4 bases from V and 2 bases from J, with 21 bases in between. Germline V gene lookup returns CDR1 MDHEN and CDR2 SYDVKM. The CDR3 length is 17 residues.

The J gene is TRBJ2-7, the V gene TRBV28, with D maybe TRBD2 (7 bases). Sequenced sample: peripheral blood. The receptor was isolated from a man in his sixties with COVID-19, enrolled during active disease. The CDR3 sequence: CASSSSLGAGAAYEQYF. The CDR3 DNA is TGTGCCAGCAGTTCCTCCCTAGGGGCGGGGGCCGCCTACGAGCAGTACTTC.